This T cell receptor (beta chain) comes out of a study of blood T cell repertoires in COVID-19. Here immunoSEQ multiplex PCR was the method, and the copy in TCRdb shows in-frame clones only, minus some. The sample consists of over 130,000 clones, about 80% of them appearing once. The CDR3 has 20 amino acids. The origin of this receptor is a woman aged 18-29 years who had been exposed to COVID-19. Sequencing used PBMCs or T cells enriched from blood (not recorded which). The V call is TRBV1, the J call TRBJ2-3; TRBD2, the table's D call, was not compared with the DNA. TRBV1 is an annotated pseudogene. The CDR3 DNA follows: TGCACCAGCAGCCAAGTAAATCCGGGACTAGCGGGAGGGCCCCCAGATACGCAGTATTTT. It codes for CTSSQVNPGLAGGPPDTQYF.